This T cell receptor (beta chain) was recovered during a study of spatial heterogeneity in lung cancer. Germline values: CDR1 MNHEY, CDR2 SVGAGI. CDR3 length equals 13 residues. V was shortened by 3 bases and J by 10 bases, with 12 bases between the two germline ends. TCRdb fed the 5' RACE reads into MiXCR, producing one record per CDR3 protein. The table records fewer than 60,000 distinct CDR3 sequences, more than 6.5% of them present only once. Documented time point: blood at routine non-recurrence follow-up after resection. Without sorting, whole RNA was sequenced from tumor, nontumor lung or frozen PBMC. This clonotype was counted ten times or more.

This clonotype was obtained from a female donor with early-stage non-small cell lung cancer. The chain couples TRBV6-5 to TRBJ1-4; possible D gene TRBD1, 6 bases. The sequences come from PBMCs, collected at follow-up. The CDR3 reads CASSYTIGGKLFF. The CDR3 DNA reads TGTGCCAGCAGTTATACTATAGGGGGAAAACTGTTTTTT.